These 26 T cell receptor beta chains were all obtained from the same sample, sequenced in a study of T cells in Graves' hyperthyroidism and ophthalmopathy. RNA transcripts served as the template for amplifying TCR beta CDR3 regions. Primed by the HTBI set, a first-round RT-PCR was run on the TCR CDR3. From the multiplex PCR reads, TCRdb called clonotypes with MiXCR, one entry per CDR3 protein. This sample has fewer than 750,000 distinct CDR3 sequences, with 40% to 55% found just once. The sequenced material came from peripheral blood or thyroid tissue (not recorded which). The receptors were sampled from a woman aged 18-30 years with Graves' hyperthyroidism.

Many counts were recorded for this clonotype. The chain carries TRBV29-1 and TRBJ2-7; D ambiguous. The CDR3 is 10 amino acids. Germline values: CDR1 SQVTM, CDR2 ANQGSEA. V gave up 6 bases and J gave up 3 bases, with 6 bases separating them. CDR3 coding DNA: TGCAGCGTCCTGGACTACGAGCAGTACTTC. It translates to CSVLDYEQYF.

V is TRBV10-3 and J is TRBJ2-7, with TRBD1 matching 7 bases. CDR1 and CDR2 (germline): ENHRY, SYGVKD. J was trimmed by 5 bases and V by 4 bases; bases with no gene match: 5. This CDR3 is 13 amino acids long. CDR3 loop: CAISAGQEDEQYF. The DNA for the CDR3 is TGTGCCATCAGTGCCGGACAGGAGGACGAGCAGTACTTC.

Points on this clonotype: A much larger clonotype is one base distant, so this may be a read error. The J gene is TRBJ1-1, the V gene TRBV5-4; D is unclear. Germline CDR1 SGHNT, CDR2 YYREEE (reference sequence). The CDR3 runs to 14 residues. CDR3 amino acids: CAGSLEPLYTEAFF. CDR3 sequence (DNA): TGTGCCGGCAGCTTGGAGCCTCTATACACTGAAGCTTTCTTT.

The chain carries TRBV15 and TRBJ2-3, with 9 bases aligning to TRBD2. The CDR3 totals 16 residues. The V segment lost 1 base and the J segment 2 bases; nucleotides outside the gene matches: 4. Germline CDR1 and CDR2: LNHNV and YYDKDF (reference sequence). This CDR3 is CATSRAAGGTTDTQYF. CDR3 coding DNA: TGTGCCACCAGCAGAGCAGCGGGAGGAACCACAGATACGCAGTATTTT.

This rearrangement joins TRBV15 to TRBJ2-7; perhaps TRBD1 as D (5 bases). The ends were cut back, 0 bases at V and 3 bases at J, with 15 bases in the middle. The CDR3 runs to 16 residues. Germline lookup yields CDR1 LNHNV and CDR2 YYDKDF (reference sequence). Here the CDR3 reads CATSRDLAAGNYEQYF. Written as DNA, the CDR3 is TGTGCCACCAGCAGAGATCTGGCCGCAGGGAACTACGAGCAGTACTTC.

The rearrangement uses TRBV29-1 and TRBJ2-7; D is undetermined. CDR1 SQVTM and CDR2 ANQGSEA come from the germline V gene. CDR3 length: 11 residues. The V and J ends lost 2 bases and 4 bases respectively, with 6 bases between them. The DNA of the CDR3 is TGCAGCGTTGAATCTGTATACGAGCAGTACTTC. Translation: CSVESVYEQYF.

In this sample, this clonotype turned up many times. The chain is built from TRBV10-3 and TRBJ1-1, with D unclear. CDR1 ENHRY and CDR2 SYGVKD come from the germline V gene. This CDR3 spans 15 amino acids. Trimming removed 0 bases at V and 7 bases at J, with 15 bases between. In DNA form, the CDR3 reads TGTGCCATCAGTGAGTCAGTAGGGCCAGGAGGTGAAGCTTTCTTT. Translated: CAISESVGPGGEAFF.

This clonotype was observed many times. V is TRBV2 and J is TRBJ1-4; the D gene is possibly TRBD1 (5 bases). CDR1 is SNHLY and CDR2 is FYNNEI in the germline V gene. Trimming took 9 bases from V and 4 from J, leaving 15 bases between them. The CDR3 covers 14 residues. CDR3 loop: CASRLGTLNEKLFF. CDR3 DNA: TGTGCCAGTAGACTCGGGACGCTTAATGAAAAACTGTTTTTT.

This chain joins TRBV15 and TRBJ2-7; 7 bases are a match to TRBD1. The CDR3 consists of 16 residues. The trim removed 0 bases at V and 1 base at J, leaving 6 bases unmatched. The germline CDR1 and CDR2 sequences are LNHNV and YYDKDF (reference sequence). The CDR3 DNA is TGTGCCACCAGCAGAGATAGAGTACAGGGGTCCTACGAGCAGTACTTC. It encodes CATSRDRVQGSYEQYF.

Regarding this clonotype: Sequence at one end of the junction differs from germline and may be a read error. The V call is TRBV30, the J call TRBJ2-7; possible D gene TRBD2, 5 bases. This CDR3 is built from 14 residues. CDR1 and CDR2 from the germline V gene are GTSNPN and SVGIG (reference sequence). CDR3: CAWTSWRASYGQYF. The CDR3 nucleotides are TGTGCCTGGACGTCCTGGCGGGCGTCGTACGGGCAGTACTTC.

The chain employs TRBV7-9 and TRBJ1-3, with D unclear. In germline, CDR1 is SEHNR, CDR2 FQNEAQ (reference sequence). The CDR3 runs 16 residues. V shed 5 bases and J shed 0 bases, with 14 bases lying between them. In nucleotides, the CDR3 is TGTGCCAGCAGCCTTTTTTTGTGGGACTCTGGAAACACCATATATTTT. This translates into CASSLFLWDSGNTIYF.

This clonotype was observed many times. The rearrangement uses TRBV30 and TRBJ1-2, with D perhaps matching TRBD1 (5 bases). V was clipped by 1 base and J by 8 bases, with 8 bases between them. The germline V gene has CDR1 GTSNPN and CDR2 SVGIG (reference sequence). The CDR3 sequence is 11 residues long. The CDR3 spells CAWSGTLGYTF. The DNA for the CDR3 is TGTGCCTGGAGTGGGACACTCGGCTACACCTTC.

This clonotype has a count of ten or more. V usage is TRBV20-1 and J usage is TRBJ2-5; tentatively, D is TRBD2 (6 bases). V lost 0 bases to trimming and J lost 5 bases, with 10 bases between them. The CDR3 covers 13 residues. Germline lookup yields CDR1 DFQATT and CDR2 SNEGSKA (reference sequence). CDR3 region: CSARDGRGETQYF. The CDR3 bases are TGCAGTGCTAGAGACGGGAGAGGTGAGACCCAGTACTTC.

This chain connects TRBV20-1 to TRBJ1-2; 8 nucleotides match TRBD1. With 3 bases clipped from V and 4 bases from J, the junction kept 7 bases outside the gene matches. CDR1 is DFQATT, CDR2 SNEGSKA, per germline (reference sequence). The CDR3 has 14 amino acids. In nucleotides, the CDR3 is TGCAGTGCTAGGGCTATACAGGGGGGCTATGGCTACACCTTC. Its translation: CSARAIQGGYGYTF.

V is TRBV7-9 and J is TRBJ1-1, with D possibly matching TRBD1 (6 bases). This CDR3 spans 15 amino acids. With 4 bases removed from V and 4 bases from J, the gap between germline ends came to 16 bases. Germline CDR1 is SEHNR and CDR2 is FQNEAQ (reference sequence). Here the CDR3 DNA reads TGTGCCAGCAGCTCGGACCCACAGGGTACCACTGAAGCTTTCTTT. As protein: CASSSDPQGTTEAFF.

CDR3 residues: CAISDSTGGENSPLHF. DNA for the CDR3: TGTGCCATCAGTGACTCGACAGGGGGCGAGAATTCACCCCTCCACTTT. This rearrangement joins TRBV10-3 to TRBJ1-6; 10 nucleotides agree with TRBD1. V was clipped by 3 bases and J by 7 bases; unmatched bases: 6. Germline-derived CDR1 and CDR2 are ENHRY and SYGVKD. This CDR3 is 16 amino acids long.

This clonotype has a count of ten or more. The chain has TRBV6-4 and TRBJ2-7; TRBD1 aligns across 7 bases. CDR1 MRHNA and CDR2 SNTAGT come from the germline V gene. This CDR3 region has 14 residues. V lost 3 bases, J lost 6 bases, and 8 bases stayed unmatched. The CDR3 coding sequence is TGTGCCAGCAGTGAATTTGCAGGGGGACGCGAGCAGTACTTC. The encoded protein is CASSEFAGGREQYF.

The sample holds many counts of this clonotype. The rearrangement joins TRBV6-5 to TRBJ1-1; 7 positions match TRBD1. With V trimmed by 6 bases and J by 0 bases, 7 bases remained unmatched. The CDR3 loop spans 15 amino acids. The germline CDR1 and CDR2 sequences are MNHEY and SVGAGI. CDR3 coding DNA: TGTGCCAGCAGGCTCAGGGGGGCGATGAACACTGAAGCTTTCTTT. It specifies CASRLRGAMNTEAFF.

This clonotype occurred many times. This sequence joins TRBV30 and TRBJ1-2; D uncertain. Trimming left V 0 bases short and J 4 bases short, with 6 bases between. This CDR3 is built from 12 residues. The V gene's germline CDR1 is GTSNPN and CDR2 SVGIG (reference sequence). This chain's CDR3 is CAWSVTSYGYTF. The CDR3 nucleotides are TGTGCCTGGAGTGTAACCAGCTATGGCTACACCTTC.

As concerns this clonotype: Its ends do not fully match the called genes, so a read error is possible. In DNA, the CDR3 is TGCGCCAGCAAAACGGACAGGGTGGTCTTC. Encoded protein: CASKTDRVVF. This rearrangement joins TRBV10-2 to TRBJ1-2, with 8 positions matching TRBD1. Germline CDR1 and CDR2: WSHSY and SAAADI. The CDR3 spans 10 residues.

This clonotype was observed many times. V gene TRBV2 combines with J gene TRBJ1-1, with D unclear. Germline V gene sequence: CDR1 SNHLY, CDR2 FYNNEI. With 5 bases removed from V and 6 bases from J, the gap between germline ends came to 10 bases. This CDR3 comprises 12 residues. The CDR3 sequence is CASSTRDAEAFF. The CDR3 nucleotides read TGTGCCAGCAGTACCCGGGATGCTGAAGCTTTCTTT.

This clonotype was observed at least ten times. The chain is built from TRBV11-2 and TRBJ1-5; D gene ambiguous. The V end lost 5 bases, the J end lost 5 bases, and 10 bases lay between the germline ends. CDR1 SGHAT and CDR2 FQNNGV come from the germline V gene. The CDR3 is 13 amino acids. The CDR3 loop reads CASSRSDYQPQHF. CDR3 bases: TGTGCCAGCAGCCGGAGCGACTATCAGCCCCAGCATTTT.

This clonotype was found many times. The chain employs TRBV5-1 and TRBJ2-7; TRBD2 is a possible D gene (6 bases). The V end lost 4 bases, the J end lost 2 bases, and 19 bases lay between the germline ends. This CDR3 is built from 16 residues. The germline gives CDR1 SGHRS, CDR2 YFSETQ. The CDR3 DNA is TGCGCCAGCAGCCGACCGACGGCTAGCGAAACCTACGAGCAGTACTTC. Translating gives CASSRPTASETYEQYF.

This clonotype was counted many times. The V call is TRBV28, the J call TRBJ2-7; possibly TRBD2 for D (5 bases). Trimming removed 6 bases from V and 12 bases from J, with 18 bases in between. The CDR3 contains 12 residues. CDR1 and CDR2 from the germline V gene are MDHEN and SYDVKM. The CDR3 DNA reads TGTGCCAGCAGAGCCGTAGGACTGAGGCCGTACTTC. It encodes CASRAVGLRPYF.

Ten or more counts support this clonotype. The gene calls are TRBV6-5 and TRBJ2-7; perhaps D is TRBD1 or TRBD2 (5 bases each). The CDR3 covers 14 residues. The V and J ends lost 6 bases and 0 bases respectively, with 12 bases between them. Per the germline V gene, CDR1 is MNHEY and CDR2 is SVGAGI. CDR3 protein: CASREGRNSYEQYF. The CDR3, as DNA: TGTGCCAGCAGAGAGGGACGTAACTCCTACGAGCAGTACTTC.

On this clonotype: A read error may be the cause here, since a much bigger clone is one base away. The chain has TRBV12-3 or TRBV12-4 and TRBJ1-1; D call uncertain. This CDR3 is 12 amino acids long. With 2 bases removed from V and 6 bases from J, the gap between germline ends came to 7 bases. The CDR3: CASSLFQAEAFF. The CDR3, as DNA: TGTGCCAGCAGTTTATTTCAGGCTGAAGCTTTCTTT.